The T cell receptor (beta chain) described here comes from a study of neurological immune-mediated disorders. Time point noted: longitudinal time-point 3. The starting material, 2 million PBMCs stored at -80 C, gave rise to the unsorted libraries. The table lists this clonotype with many counts. What it binds is unknown. 5'RACE generated cDNA with 10-nucleotide random UMIs. Using its own MiXCR run on the 5' RACE reads, TCRdb lists one record per CDR3 protein. The sample has approximately 80,000 distinct CDR3 sequences; 3.5% to 4.5% are singletons. The CDR3 extends over 18 amino acids. V was clipped by 0 bases and J by 3 bases, with 19 bases between them. CDR1 and CDR2 (germline): LGHNA, YNFKEQ. Broader study findings: When the repertoires were sorted by phylogenetic grouping, those of 18 of 34 multiple sclerosis patients ended up in one related-CDR3 cluster, a possible signature. Subjects shared no identical expanded-clone CDR3 amino acid sequences, suggesting private TCR-beta repertoires in all groups.

This receptor was obtained from a woman aged 60 to 75 with multiple sclerosis. J is TRBJ2-3 and V is TRBV4-2; TRBD2 might be the D (7 bases). What was sequenced was PBMCs. The CDR3: CASSQDQFGGGRTDTQYF. The DNA of the CDR3 is TGTGCCAGCAGCCAAGATCAGTTTGGGGGGGGGCGGACAGATACGCAGTATTTT.